The sequence of this T cell receptor (beta chain) was determined in a study of Ad26.COV2.S vaccination and SARS-CoV-2 variants. The treatment was: 15 to 20 received Ad26.COV2.S at low or high dose, single or two shots; roughly 5 received placebo; per-sample allocation not given. Sample collection was performed on day 63 after the first vaccine or placebo injection. Participants' vaccine, an Ad26 vector, delivered Wuhan-strain SARS-CoV-2 spike. Here immunoSEQ multiplex PCR was the method, and the copy in TCRdb shows in-frame clones only, minus some. The sample has fewer than 500,000 clones, roughly 87% seen once. The table lists this clone with a count of one. The sample contains more than one DNA sequence encoding this CDR3. The sequence was collected from a person aged 18 to 59 who received the Ad26.COV2.S COVID-19 vaccine or a placebo. This material consisted of peripheral blood, taken in a trial of Ad26.COV2.S vaccine versus placebo.

DNA of the CDR3: TGTGCCAGCAGTTACTCAGGCCAGCCCCAGCATTTT. This encodes CASSYSGQPQHF. The chain is built from TRBV6-2 or TRBV6-3 and TRBJ1-5; D gene ambiguous. Germline V gene data show CDR1 as MNHEY and CDR2 as SVGEGT. Trimming cost V 0 bases and J 7 bases, with 4 bases left between them. The CDR3 loop spans 12 amino acids.